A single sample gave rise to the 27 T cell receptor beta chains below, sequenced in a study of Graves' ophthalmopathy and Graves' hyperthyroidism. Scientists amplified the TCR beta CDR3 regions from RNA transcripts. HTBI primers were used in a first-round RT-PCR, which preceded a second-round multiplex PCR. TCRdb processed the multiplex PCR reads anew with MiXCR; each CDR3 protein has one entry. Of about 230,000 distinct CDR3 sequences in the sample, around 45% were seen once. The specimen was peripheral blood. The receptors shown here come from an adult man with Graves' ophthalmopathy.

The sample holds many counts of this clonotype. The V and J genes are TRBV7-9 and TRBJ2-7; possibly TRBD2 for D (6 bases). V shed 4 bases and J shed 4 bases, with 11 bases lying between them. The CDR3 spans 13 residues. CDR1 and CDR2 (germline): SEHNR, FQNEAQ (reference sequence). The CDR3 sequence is CASSSPGAYEQYF. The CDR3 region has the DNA TGTGCCAGCAGCTCCCCGGGAGCGTACGAGCAGTACTTC.

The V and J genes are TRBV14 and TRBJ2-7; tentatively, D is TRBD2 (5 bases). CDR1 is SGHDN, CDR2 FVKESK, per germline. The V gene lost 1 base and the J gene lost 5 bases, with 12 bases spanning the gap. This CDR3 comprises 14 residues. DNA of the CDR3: TGTGCCAGCAGCCAAGGAAAGAGGGTCCACGAGCAGTACTTC. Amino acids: CASSQGKRVHEQYF.

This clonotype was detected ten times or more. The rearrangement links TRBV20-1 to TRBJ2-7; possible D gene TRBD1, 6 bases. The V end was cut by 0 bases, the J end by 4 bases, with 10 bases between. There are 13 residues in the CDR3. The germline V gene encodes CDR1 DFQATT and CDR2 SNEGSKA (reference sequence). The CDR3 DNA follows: TGCAGTGCTAGAGATGAGAGGGGGTACGAGCAGTACTTC. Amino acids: CSARDERGYEQYF.

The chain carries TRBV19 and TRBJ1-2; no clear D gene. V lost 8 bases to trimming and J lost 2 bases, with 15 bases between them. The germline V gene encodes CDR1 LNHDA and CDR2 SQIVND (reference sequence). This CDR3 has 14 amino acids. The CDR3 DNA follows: TGTGCCAGTTGCCCGGCAGGCCTGAACTATGGCTACACCTTC. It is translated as CASCPAGLNYGYTF.

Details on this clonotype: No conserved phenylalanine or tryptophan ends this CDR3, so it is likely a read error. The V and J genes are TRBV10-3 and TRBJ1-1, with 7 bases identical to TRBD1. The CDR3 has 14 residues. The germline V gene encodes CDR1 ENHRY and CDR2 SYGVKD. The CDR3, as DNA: TGTGCCAGCAGTGAAGACAGGGAAAGCACTGAAGCTTTCCTT. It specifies CASSEDRESTEAFL.

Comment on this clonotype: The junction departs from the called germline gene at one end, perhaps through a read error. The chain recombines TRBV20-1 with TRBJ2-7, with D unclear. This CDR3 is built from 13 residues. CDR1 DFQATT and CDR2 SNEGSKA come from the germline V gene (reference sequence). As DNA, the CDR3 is TGCAGTGCTGGAGATTTGCTACGGTACGAGCAGTACTTC. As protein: CSAGDLLRYEQYF.

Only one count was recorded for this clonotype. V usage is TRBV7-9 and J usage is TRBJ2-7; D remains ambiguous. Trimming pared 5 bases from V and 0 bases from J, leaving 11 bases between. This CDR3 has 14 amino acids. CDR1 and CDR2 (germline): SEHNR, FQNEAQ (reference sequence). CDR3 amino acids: CASSRESDSYEQYF. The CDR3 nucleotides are TGTGCCAGCAGCCGAGAAAGCGACTCCTACGAGCAGTACTTC.

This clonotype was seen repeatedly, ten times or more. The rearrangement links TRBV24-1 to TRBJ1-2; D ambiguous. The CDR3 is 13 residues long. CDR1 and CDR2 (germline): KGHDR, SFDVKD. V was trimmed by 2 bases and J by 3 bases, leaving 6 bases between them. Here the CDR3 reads CATSDSVYYGYTF. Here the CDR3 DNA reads TGTGCCACCAGTGATTCCGTATACTATGGCTACACCTTC.

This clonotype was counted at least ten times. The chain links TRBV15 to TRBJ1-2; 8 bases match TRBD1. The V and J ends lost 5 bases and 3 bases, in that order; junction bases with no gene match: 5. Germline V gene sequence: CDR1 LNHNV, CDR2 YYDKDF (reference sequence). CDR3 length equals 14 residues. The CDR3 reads CATSQQGDDYGYTF. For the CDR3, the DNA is TGTGCCACCAGCCAACAGGGGGACGACTATGGCTACACCTTC. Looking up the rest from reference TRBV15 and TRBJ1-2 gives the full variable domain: DAMVIQNPRYQVTQFGKPVTLSCSQTLNHNVMYWYQQKSSQAPKLLFHYYDKDFNNEADTPDNFQSRRPNTSFCFLDIRSPGLGDTAMYLCATSQQGDDYGYTFGSGTRLTVV.

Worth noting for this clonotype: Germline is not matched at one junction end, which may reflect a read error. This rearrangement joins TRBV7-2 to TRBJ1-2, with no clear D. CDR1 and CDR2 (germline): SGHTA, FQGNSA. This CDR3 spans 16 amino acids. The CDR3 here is CASSLDVRDPNYGCTF. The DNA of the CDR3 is TGTGCCAGCAGCTTAGATGTCAGAGACCCTAACTATGGCTGCACCTTC.

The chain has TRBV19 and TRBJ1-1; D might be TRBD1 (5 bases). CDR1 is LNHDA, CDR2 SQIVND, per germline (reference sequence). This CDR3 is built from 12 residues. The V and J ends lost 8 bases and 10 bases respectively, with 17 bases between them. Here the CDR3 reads CASQAGPVGAFF. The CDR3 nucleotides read TGTGCCAGTCAGGCGGGACCCGTCGGAGCTTTCTTT. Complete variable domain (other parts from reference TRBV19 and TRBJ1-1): DGGITQSPKYLFRKEGQNVTLSCEQNLNHDAMYWYRQDPGQGLRLIYYSQIVNDFQKGDIAEGYSVSREKKESFPLTVTSAQKNPTAFYLCASQAGPVGAFFGQGTRLTVV.

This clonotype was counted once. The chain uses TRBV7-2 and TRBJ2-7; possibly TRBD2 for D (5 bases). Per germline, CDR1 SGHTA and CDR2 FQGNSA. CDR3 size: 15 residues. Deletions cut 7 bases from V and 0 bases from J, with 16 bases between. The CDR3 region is CASTPRGSISYEQYF. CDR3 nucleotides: TGTGCCAGCACCCCACGAGGGTCGATCTCCTACGAGCAGTACTTC.

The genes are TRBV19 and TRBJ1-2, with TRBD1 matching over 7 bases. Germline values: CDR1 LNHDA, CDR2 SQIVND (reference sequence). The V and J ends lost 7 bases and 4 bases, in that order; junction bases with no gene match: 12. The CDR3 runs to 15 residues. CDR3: CASNNRGSRAYGYTF. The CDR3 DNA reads TGTGCCAGTAATAACAGGGGCTCCAGGGCCTATGGCTACACCTTC. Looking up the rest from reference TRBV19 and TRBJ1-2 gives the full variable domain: DGGITQSPKYLFRKEGQNVTLSCEQNLNHDAMYWYRQDPGQGLRLIYYSQIVNDFQKGDIAEGYSVSREKKESFPLTVTSAQKNPTAFYLCASNNRGSRAYGYTFGSGTRLTVV.

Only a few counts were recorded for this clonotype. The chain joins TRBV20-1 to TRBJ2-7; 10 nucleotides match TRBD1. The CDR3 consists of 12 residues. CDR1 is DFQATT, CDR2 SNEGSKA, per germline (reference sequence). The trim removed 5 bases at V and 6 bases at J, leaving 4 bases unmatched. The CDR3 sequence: CSARQGASEQYF. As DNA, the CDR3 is TGCAGTGCTCGACAGGGGGCGAGCGAGCAGTACTTC.

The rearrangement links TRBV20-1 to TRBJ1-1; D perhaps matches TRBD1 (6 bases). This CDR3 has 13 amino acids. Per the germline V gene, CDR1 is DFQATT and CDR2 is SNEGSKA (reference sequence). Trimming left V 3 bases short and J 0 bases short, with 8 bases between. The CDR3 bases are TGCAGTGCTAGGGGGGCTATGAACACTGAAGCTTTCTTT. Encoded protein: CSARGAMNTEAFF.

The CDR3, as DNA: TGTGCCAGCAGCTTAGCCGGGAGACAGGGTGGTAATCAGCCCCAGCATTTT. Translation gives CASSLAGRQGGNQPQHF. This chain uses TRBV13 with TRBJ1-5; TRBD1 matches 7 bases. V lost 1 base and J lost 4; bases outside the gene matches: 10. The CDR3 is 17 residues long. The germline CDR1 and CDR2 sequences are PRHDT and FYEKMQ (reference sequence).

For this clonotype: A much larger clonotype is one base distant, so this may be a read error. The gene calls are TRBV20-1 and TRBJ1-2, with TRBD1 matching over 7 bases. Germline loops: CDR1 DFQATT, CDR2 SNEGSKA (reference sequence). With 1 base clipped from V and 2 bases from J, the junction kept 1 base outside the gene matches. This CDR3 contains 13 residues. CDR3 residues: CSARATGNYGYTF. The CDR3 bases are TGCAGTGCTAGAGCGACAGGGAACTATGGCTACACCTTC.

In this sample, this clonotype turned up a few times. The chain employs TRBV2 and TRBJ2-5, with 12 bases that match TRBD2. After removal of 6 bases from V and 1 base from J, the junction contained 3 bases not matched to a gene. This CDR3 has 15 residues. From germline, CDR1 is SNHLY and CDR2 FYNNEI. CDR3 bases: TGTGCCAGCAGGGGACTAGCGGGTAGCCAAGAGACCCAGTACTTC. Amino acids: CASRGLAGSQETQYF.

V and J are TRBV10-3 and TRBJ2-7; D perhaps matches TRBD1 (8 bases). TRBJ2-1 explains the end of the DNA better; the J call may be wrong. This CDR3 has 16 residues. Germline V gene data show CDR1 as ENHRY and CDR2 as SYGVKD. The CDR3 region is CAIRGQAAGVRDEQFF. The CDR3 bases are TGTGCCATCAGGGGACAGGCTGCGGGAGTGAGGGATGAGCAGTTCTTC.

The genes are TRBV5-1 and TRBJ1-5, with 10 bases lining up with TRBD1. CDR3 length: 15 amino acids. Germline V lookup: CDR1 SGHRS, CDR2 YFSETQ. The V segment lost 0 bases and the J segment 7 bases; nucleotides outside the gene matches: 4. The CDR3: CASSLEGDRGQPQHF. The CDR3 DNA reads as TGCGCCAGCAGCTTGGAGGGGGACAGGGGACAGCCCCAGCATTTT.

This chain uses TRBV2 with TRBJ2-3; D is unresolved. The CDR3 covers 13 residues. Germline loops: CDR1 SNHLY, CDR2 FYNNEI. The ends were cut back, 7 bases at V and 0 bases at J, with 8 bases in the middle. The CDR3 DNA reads TGTGCCAGCAACGGCCGAAGCACAGATACGCAGTATTTT. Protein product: CASNGRSTDTQYF.

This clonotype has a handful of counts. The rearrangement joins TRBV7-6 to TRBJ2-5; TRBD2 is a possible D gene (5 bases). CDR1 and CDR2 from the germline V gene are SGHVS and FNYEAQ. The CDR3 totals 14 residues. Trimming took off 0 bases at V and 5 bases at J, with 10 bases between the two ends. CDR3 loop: CASSLAGSGETQYF. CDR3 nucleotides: TGTGCCAGCAGCTTAGCGGGCTCGGGGGAGACCCAGTACTTC.

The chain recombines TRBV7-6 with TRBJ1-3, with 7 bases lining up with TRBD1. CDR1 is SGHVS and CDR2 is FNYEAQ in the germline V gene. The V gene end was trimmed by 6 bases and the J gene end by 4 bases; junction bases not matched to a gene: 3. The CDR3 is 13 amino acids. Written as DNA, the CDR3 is TGTGCCAGCAGTCAGGGGGAAGGAAACACCATATATTTT. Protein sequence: CASSQGEGNTIYF.

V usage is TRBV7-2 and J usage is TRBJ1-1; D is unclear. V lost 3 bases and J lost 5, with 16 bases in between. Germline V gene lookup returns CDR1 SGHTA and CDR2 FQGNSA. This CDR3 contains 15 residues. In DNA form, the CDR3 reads TGTGCCAGCAGCTTGTTGGTCCTAACGAGGACTGAAGCTTTCTTT. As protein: CASSLLVLTRTEAFF. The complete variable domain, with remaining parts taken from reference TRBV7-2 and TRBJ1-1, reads GAGVSQSPSNKVTEKGKDVELRCDPISGHTALYWYRQSLGQGLEFLIYFQGNSAPDKSGLPSDRFSAERTGGSVSTLTIQRTQQEDSAVYLCASSLLVLTRTEAFFGQGTRLTVV.

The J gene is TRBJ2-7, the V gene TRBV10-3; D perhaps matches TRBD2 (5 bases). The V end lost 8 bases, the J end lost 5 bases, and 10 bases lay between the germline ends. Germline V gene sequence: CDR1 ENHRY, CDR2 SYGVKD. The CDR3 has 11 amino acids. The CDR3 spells CAIGPGNEQYF. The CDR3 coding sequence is TGTGCCATCGGGCCGGGAAACGAGCAGTACTTC.

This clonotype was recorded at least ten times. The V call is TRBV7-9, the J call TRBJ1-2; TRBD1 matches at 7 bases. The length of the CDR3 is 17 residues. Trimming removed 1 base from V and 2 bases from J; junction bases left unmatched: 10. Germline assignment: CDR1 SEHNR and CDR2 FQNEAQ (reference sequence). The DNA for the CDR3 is TGTGCCAGCAGCTTAGGCGGGGATTTACAGGGGAACTATGGCTACACCTTC. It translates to CASSLGGDLQGNYGYTF. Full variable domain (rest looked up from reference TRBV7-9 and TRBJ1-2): DTGVSQNPRHKITKRGQNVTFRCDPISEHNRLYWYRQTLGQGPEFLTYFQNEAQLEKSRLLSDRFSAERPKGSFSTLEIQRTEQGDSAMYLCASSLGGDLQGNYGYTFGSGTRLTVV.

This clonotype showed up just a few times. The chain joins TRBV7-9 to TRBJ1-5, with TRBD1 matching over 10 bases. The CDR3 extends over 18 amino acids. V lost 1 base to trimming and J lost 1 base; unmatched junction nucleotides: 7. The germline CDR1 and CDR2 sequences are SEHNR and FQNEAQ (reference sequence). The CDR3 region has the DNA TGTGCCAGCAGCTTAGAGCAACCGGGACAGGGGAGCAATCAGCCCCAGCATTTT. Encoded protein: CASSLEQPGQGSNQPQHF.